The rows below give T cell receptor beta chains drawn from one sample of a study of blood T cell repertoires in COVID-19. Clones were sequenced by immunoSEQ multiplex PCR, and TCRdb holds only the in-frame ones, with some missing. The sample comprises 130,000 or so clones, 70% to 85% of which are singletons, and 9.5% to 15% rests with the top ten. Sequencing was performed on peripheral blood. These receptor sequences come from a woman between 55 and 75 years old with acute or convalescent COVID-19. Both conserved end residues are part of each CDR3. D genes are given only for firm matches. Rows may omit the clone size; those that give it use once, few, many or a size class.

v_call	d_call	j_call	clone_size	cdr3_nt	cdr3_aa
TRBV5-6	TRBD1	TRBJ1-6	.	TGTGCCAGCAGCTTGGTGACAGGGAATTCACCCCTCCACTTT	CASSLVTGNSPLHF
TRBV7-8	.	TRBJ1-2	.	TGTGCCAGCAGGCCGGGTCAAAATGCGGGGAATACCTATGGCTACACCTTC	CASRPGQNAGNTYGYTF
TRBV28	.	TRBJ1-4	.	TGTGCCAGCAGTTACTTCGTTTCGAGTGAAAAACTGTTTTTT	CASSYFVSSEKLFF
TRBV6-5	.	TRBJ1-1	.	TGTGCCAGCAGTTACTCGGGGGGGAACACTGAAGCTTTCTTT	CASSYSGGNTEAFF
TRBV5-4	TRBD2	TRBJ2-1	.	TGTGCCAGCAACGGCGCTAGCGGATCCAATGAGCAGTTCTTC	CASNGASGSNEQFF
TRBV18	.	TRBJ1-3	few	TGTGCCAGCTCACCCGCAACCGGGAGCGGTATGTCTGGAAACACCATATATTTT	CASSPATGSGMSGNTIYF
TRBV4-1	.	TRBJ1-1	once	TGCGCCAGCAGCCAAGACCACAGGAACACTGAAGCTTTCTTT	CASSQDHRNTEAFF
TRBV6-5	TRBD1	TRBJ1-2	once	TGTGCCAGCAGTTACAGGGGGCGCGACTATGGCTACACCTTC	CASSYRGRDYGYTF
TRBV19	.	TRBJ1-2	.	TGTGCCAGTAGTACCGCGTCCGGACAGACCCTGAACTATGGCTACACCTTC	CASSTASGQTLNYGYTF
TRBV13	.	TRBJ1-6	once	TGTGCCAGCAGCTTTGGACAGCGAACCGTCAATCAATATAATTCACCCCTCCACTTT	CASSFGQRTVNQYNSPLHF
TRBV6-2/TRBV6-3	TRBD2	TRBJ2-3	.	TGTGCCAGCAGTCGGGAACTGGGGGGGGATACGCAGTATTTT	CASSRELGGDTQYF
TRBV27	.	TRBJ1-2	few	TGTGCCAGCAGTTTACAGTCTAACTATGGCTACACCTTC	CASSLQSNYGYTF
TRBV29-1	.	TRBJ1-2	once	TGCAGCGTTGGGGGGGACGGAGCTAACTATGGCTACACCTTC	CSVGGDGANYGYTF
TRBV6-1	.	TRBJ1-2	.	TGTGCCAGCAGTGAAAGAGGTGGCTATGGCTACACCTTC	CASSERGGYGYTF
TRBV5-1	.	TRBJ1-2	.	TGCGCCAGCAGATCTGGACAGCTAGACTTCTATGGCTACACCTTC	CASRSGQLDFYGYTF
TRBV5-1	.	TRBJ2-5	.	TGCGCCAGCAGCTCCGGCAACGGGGAGACCCAGTACTTC	CASSSGNGETQYF
TRBV3-1/TRBV3-2	.	TRBJ1-6	.	TGTGCCAGCAGCCCTACAGGGAATTCACCCCTCCACTTT	CASSPTGNSPLHF
TRBV7-9	.	TRBJ2-1	.	TGTGCCAGCAGCTTAGCGGAGGGGGCCAATGAGCAGTTCTTC	CASSLAEGANEQFF
TRBV29-1	.	TRBJ1-1	few	TGCAGCGTTTCCGTCGACTTCAACACTGAAGCTTTCTTT	CSVSVDFNTEAFF
TRBV5-1	TRBD1	TRBJ1-4	once	TGCGCCAGCAGCTTGCAAGGGGGCGGGGAAAAACTGTTTTTT	CASSLQGGGEKLFF
TRBV2	.	TRBJ1-1	.	TGTGCCAGCAGTGAAACAGCTAAAGCTTTCTTT	CASSETAKAFF
TRBV7-9	TRBD2	TRBJ2-1	once	TGTGCCAGCAGCTTATGGCGGGGGTCCTACAATGAGCAGTTCTTC	CASSLWRGSYNEQFF
TRBV3-1/TRBV3-2	.	TRBJ1-1	.	TGTGCCAGCAGCCAAGGGTCAGGGGTCGAGACTGAAGCTTTCTTT	CASSQGSGVETEAFF
TRBV30	TRBD1	TRBJ1-1	.	TGTGCCTGGGACCCGGACCCGACAGGGATGAACACTGAAGCTTTCTTT	CAWDPDPTGMNTEAFF
TRBV27	.	TRBJ2-5	.	TGTGCCAGCAGTTTATCCCGAGGCCAAGAGACCCAGTACTTC	CASSLSRGQETQYF
TRBV19	.	TRBJ1-5	.	TGTGCCAGTAGTACCTTCTCCTGGCCCCAGCATTTT	CASSTFSWPQHF
TRBV5-1	.	TRBJ2-7	.	TGCGCCAGCGGTAGGACAGAAAATTCTCTGTACGAGCAGTACTTC	CASGRTENSLYEQYF
TRBV7-9	TRBD2	TRBJ2-3	.	TGTGCCAGCAGCTTAGCGCTCGTAGCGGGAGTCACAGATACGCAGTATTTT	CASSLALVAGVTDTQYF
TRBV12-3/TRBV12-4	.	TRBJ2-2	once	TGTGCCAGCAGACAGGGCGTCGGGGAGCTGTTTTTT	CASRQGVGELFF